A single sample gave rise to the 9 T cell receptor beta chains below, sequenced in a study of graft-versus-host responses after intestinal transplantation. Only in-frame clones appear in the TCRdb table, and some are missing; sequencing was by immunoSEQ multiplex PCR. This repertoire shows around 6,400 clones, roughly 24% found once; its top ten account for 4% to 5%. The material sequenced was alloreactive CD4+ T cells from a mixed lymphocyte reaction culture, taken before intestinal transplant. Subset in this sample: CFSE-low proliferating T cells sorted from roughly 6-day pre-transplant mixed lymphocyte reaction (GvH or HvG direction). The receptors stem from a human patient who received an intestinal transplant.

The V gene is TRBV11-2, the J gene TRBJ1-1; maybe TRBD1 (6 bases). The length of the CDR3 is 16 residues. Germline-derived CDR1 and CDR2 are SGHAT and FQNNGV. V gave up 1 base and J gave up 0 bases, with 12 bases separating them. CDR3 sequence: CASSLGGYRVNTEAFF. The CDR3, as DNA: TGTGCCAGCAGCTTAGGGGGGTACAGGGTGAACACTGAAGCTTTCTTT.

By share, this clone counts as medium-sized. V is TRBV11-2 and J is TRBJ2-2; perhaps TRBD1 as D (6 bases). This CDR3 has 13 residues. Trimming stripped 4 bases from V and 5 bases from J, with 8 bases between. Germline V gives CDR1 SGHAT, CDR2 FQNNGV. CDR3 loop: CASSSQGTGELFF. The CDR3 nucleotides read TGTGCCAGCAGCTCGCAGGGGACCGGGGAGCTGTTTTTT.

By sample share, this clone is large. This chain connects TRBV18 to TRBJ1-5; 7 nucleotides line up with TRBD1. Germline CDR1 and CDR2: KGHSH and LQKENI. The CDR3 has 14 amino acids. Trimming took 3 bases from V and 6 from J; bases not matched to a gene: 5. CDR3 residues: CASSPQGEGQPQHF. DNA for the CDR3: TGTGCCAGCTCACCCCAGGGGGAAGGTCAGCCCCAGCATTTT. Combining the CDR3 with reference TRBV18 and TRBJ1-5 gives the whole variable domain NAGVMQNPRHLVRRRGQEARLRCSPMKGHSHVYWYRQLPEEGLKFMVYLQKENIIDESGMPKERFSAEFPKEGPSILRIQQVVRGDSAAYFCASSPQGEGQPQHFGDGTRLSIL.

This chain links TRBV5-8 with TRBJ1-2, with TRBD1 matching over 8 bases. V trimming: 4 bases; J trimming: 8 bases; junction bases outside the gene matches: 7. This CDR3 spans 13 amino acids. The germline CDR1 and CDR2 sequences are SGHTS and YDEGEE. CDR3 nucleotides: TGTGCCAGCAGCGTCTGGACAGGGAGGGGCTACACCTTC. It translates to CASSVWTGRGYTF.

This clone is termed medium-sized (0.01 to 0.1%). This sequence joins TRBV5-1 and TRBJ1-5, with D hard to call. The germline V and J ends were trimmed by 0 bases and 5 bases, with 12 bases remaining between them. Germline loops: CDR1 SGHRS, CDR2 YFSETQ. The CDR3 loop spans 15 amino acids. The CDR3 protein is CASSLGLDGYQPQHF. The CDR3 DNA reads TGCGCCAGCAGCTTGGGCCTAGACGGCTATCAGCCCCAGCATTTT.

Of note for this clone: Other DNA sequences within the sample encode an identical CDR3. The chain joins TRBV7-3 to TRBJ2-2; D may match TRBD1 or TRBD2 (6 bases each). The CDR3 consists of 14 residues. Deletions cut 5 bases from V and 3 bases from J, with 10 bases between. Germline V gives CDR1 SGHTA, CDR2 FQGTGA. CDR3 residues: CASSQRGDTGELFF. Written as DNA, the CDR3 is TGTGCCAGCAGCCAAAGGGGGGACACCGGGGAGCTGTTTTTT.

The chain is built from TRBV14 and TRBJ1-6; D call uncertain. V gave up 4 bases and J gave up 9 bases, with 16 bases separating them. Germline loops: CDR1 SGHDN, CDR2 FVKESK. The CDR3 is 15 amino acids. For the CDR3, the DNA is TGTGCCAGCAGCCTTTTCGACGGAGGGAGTTCACCCCTCCACTTT. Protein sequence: CASSLFDGGSSPLHF.

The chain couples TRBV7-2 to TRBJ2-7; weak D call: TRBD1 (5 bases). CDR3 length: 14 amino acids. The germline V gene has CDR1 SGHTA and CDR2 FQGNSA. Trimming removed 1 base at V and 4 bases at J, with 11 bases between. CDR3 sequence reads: CASSLVGKGYEQYF. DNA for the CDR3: TGTGCCAGCAGCTTAGTAGGGAAGGGGTACGAGCAGTACTTC.

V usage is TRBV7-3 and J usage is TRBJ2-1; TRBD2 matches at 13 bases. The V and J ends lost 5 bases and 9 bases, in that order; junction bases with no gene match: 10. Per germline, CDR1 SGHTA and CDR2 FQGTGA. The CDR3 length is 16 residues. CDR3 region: CASSPRGLAGAGEQFF. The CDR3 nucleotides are TGTGCCAGCAGCCCACGCGGACTAGCGGGAGCTGGTGAGCAGTTCTTC.